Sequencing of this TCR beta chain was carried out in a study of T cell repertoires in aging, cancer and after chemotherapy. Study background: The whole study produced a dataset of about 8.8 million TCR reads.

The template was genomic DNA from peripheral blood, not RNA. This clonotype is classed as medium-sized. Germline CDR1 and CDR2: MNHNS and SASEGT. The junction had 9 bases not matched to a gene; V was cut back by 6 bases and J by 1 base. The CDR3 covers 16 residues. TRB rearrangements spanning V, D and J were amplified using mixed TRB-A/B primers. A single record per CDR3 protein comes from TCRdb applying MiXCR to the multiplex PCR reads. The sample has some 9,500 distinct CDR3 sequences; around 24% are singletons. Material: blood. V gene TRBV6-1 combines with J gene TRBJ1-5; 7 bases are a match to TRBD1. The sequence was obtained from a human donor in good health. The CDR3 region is CASRVDRSSSNQPQHF. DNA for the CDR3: TGTGCCAGCAGAGTGGACAGGTCTTCAAGCAATCAGCCCCAGCATTTT.